What follows are 3 T cell receptor beta chains derived from one specimen sequenced in a study of T cell responses to AZD1222 COVID-19 vaccine. The assay was immunoSEQ multiplex PCR, and TCRdb's table has in-frame clones only and misses some. The repertoire has roughly 56,000 clones, around 82% of them found once; the top ten carry 20% to 30%. The sample in question was peripheral blood, obtained 28 days after the second AZD1222 dose. The receptor set was obtained from an adult who received the AZD1222 COVID-19 vaccine.

The DNA of the CDR3 is TGTGCCAGCAGCCCACGGGGGAACGAGCAGTACTTC. As protein: CASSPRGNEQYF. This chain joins TRBV4-2 and TRBJ2-7; tentatively, D is TRBD2 (6 bases). The germline gives CDR1 LGHNA, CDR2 YNFKEQ. This CDR3 is built from 12 residues. V was clipped by 4 bases and J by 5 bases, with 9 bases between them.

The genes are TRBV28 and TRBJ2-1; 16 bases agree with TRBD2. Germline CDR1 reads MDHEN; CDR2 reads SYDVKM. The ends lost 6 bases at V and 7 bases at J; junction bases unmatched: 9. The CDR3 is 17 amino acids. Here the CDR3 reads CASSSPGLAGGKNEQFF. CDR3 sequence (DNA): TGTGCCAGCAGCTCCCCGGGACTAGCGGGAGGGAAAAATGAGCAGTTCTTC.

This clone showed up just a few times. The chain is built from TRBV7-9 and TRBJ2-3; D possibly corresponds to TRBD2 (7 bases). V was cut by 4 bases and J by 4 bases, with 21 bases left in between. CDR1 is SEHNR, CDR2 FQNEAQ, per germline (reference sequence). The CDR3 runs 17 residues. Here the CDR3 reads CASSSTATTGRADTQYF. For the CDR3, the DNA is TGTGCCAGCAGCTCAACGGCAACTACAGGGAGGGCAGATACGCAGTATTTT. Based on the CDR3 plus reference TRBV7-9 and TRBJ2-3, the full variable domain is DTGVSQNPRHKITKRGQNVTFRCDPISEHNRLYWYRQTLGQGPEFLTYFQNEAQLEKSRLLSDRFSAERPKGSFSTLEIQRTEQGDSAMYLCASSSTATTGRADTQYFGPGTRLTVL.